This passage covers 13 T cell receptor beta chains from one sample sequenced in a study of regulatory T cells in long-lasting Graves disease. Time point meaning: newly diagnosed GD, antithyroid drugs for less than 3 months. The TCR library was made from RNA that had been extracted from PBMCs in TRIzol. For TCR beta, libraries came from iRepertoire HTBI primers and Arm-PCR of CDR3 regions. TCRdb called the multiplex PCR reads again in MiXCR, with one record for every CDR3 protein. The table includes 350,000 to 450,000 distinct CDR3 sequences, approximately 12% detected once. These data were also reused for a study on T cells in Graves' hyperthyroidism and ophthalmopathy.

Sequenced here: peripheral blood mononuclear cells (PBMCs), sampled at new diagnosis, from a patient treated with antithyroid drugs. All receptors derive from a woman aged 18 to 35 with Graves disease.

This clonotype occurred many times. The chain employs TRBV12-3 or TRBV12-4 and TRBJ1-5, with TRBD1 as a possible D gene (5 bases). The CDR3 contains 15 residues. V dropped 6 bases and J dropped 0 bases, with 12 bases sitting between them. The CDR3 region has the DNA TGTGCCAGCAGCGACAGTATCTATAGCAATCAGCCCCAGCATTTT. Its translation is CASSDSIYSNQPQHF.

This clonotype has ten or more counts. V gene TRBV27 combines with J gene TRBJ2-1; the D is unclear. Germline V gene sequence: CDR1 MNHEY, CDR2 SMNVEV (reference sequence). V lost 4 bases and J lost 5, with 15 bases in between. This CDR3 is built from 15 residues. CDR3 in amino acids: CASSSNGPRDNEQFF. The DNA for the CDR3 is TGTGCCAGCAGTTCCAACGGGCCAAGGGACAATGAGCAGTTCTTC.

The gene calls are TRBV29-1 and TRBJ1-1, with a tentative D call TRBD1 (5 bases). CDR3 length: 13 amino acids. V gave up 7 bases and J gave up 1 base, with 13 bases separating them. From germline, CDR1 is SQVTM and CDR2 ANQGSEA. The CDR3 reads CSAVGRENTEAFF. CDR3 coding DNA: TGCAGCGCCGTGGGACGGGAGAACACTGAAGCTTTCTTT.

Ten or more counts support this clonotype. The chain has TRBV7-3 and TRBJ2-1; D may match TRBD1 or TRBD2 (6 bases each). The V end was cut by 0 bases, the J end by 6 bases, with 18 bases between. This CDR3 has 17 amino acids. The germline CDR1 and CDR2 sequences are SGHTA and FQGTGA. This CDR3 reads CASSLTGDKIGSNEQFF. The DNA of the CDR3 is TGTGCCAGCAGCTTAACGGGGGACAAAATCGGGAGCAATGAGCAGTTCTTC.

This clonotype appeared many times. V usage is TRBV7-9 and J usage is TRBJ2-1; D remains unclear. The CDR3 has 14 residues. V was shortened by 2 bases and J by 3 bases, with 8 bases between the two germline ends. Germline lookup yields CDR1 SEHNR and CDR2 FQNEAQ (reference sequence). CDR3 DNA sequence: TGTGCCAGCAGCTTATCCCACATCTACAATGAGCAGTTCTTC. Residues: CASSLSHIYNEQFF.

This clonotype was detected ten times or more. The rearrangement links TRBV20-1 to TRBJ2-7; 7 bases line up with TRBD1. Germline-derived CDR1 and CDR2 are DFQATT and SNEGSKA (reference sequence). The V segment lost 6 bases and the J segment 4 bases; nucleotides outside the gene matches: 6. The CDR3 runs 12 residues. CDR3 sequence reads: CSAVPTGYEQYF. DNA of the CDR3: TGCAGTGCCGTCCCGACAGGGTACGAGCAGTACTTC.

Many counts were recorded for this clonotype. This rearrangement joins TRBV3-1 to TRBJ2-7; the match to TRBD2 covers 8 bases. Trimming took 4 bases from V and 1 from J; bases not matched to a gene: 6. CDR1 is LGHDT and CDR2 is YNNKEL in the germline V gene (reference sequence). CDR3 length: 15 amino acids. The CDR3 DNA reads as TGTGCCAGCAGCCCACTAGCGGATCCATCCTACGAGCAGTACTTC. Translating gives CASSPLADPSYEQYF.

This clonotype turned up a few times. CDR3 amino acids: CASSLNPPRGEQYF. DNA of the CDR3: TGTGCCAGCAGTTTAAACCCCCCAAGGGGCGAGCAGTACTTC. The genes are TRBV28 and TRBJ2-7, with TRBD1 as a possible D gene (5 bases). The V end was cut by 2 bases, the J end by 6 bases, with 14 bases between. Germline V gene lookup returns CDR1 MDHEN and CDR2 SYDVKM. This CDR3 has 14 amino acids.

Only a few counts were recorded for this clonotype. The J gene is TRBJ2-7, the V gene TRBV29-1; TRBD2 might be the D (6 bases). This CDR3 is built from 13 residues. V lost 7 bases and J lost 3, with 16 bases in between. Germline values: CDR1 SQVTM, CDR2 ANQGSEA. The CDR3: CSAGGLRGYEQYF. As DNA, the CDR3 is TGCAGCGCTGGGGGACTTCGGGGCTACGAGCAGTACTTC.

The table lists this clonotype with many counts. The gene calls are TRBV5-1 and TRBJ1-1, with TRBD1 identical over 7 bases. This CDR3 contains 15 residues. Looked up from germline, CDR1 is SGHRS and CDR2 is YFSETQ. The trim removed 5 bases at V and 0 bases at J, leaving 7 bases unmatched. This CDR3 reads CASSRDSLMNTEAFF. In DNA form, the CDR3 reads TGCGCCAGCAGTCGGGACAGCCTCATGAACACTGAAGCTTTCTTT.

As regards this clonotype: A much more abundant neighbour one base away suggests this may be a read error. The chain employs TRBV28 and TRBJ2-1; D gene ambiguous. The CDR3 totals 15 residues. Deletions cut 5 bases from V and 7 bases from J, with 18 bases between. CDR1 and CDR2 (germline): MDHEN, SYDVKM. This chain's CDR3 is CASSDPGSRRNEQFF. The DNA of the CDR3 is TGTGCCAGCAGTGATCCCGGGTCTCGAAGAAATGAGCAGTTCTTC.

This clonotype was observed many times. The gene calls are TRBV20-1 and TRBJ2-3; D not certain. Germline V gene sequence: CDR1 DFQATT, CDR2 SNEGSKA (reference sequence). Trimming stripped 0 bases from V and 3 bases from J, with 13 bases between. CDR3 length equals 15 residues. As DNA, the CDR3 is TGCAGTGCTAGAGAAACTCCGGTCAGGACAGATACGCAGTATTTT. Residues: CSARETPVRTDTQYF.

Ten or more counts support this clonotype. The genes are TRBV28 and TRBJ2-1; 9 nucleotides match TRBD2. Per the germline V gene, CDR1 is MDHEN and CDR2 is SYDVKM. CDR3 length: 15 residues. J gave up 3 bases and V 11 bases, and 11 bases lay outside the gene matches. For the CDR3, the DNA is TGTGCCGGGGGTATTGGTAGCGGGGGCTACAATGAGCAGTTCTTC. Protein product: CAGGIGSGGYNEQFF.